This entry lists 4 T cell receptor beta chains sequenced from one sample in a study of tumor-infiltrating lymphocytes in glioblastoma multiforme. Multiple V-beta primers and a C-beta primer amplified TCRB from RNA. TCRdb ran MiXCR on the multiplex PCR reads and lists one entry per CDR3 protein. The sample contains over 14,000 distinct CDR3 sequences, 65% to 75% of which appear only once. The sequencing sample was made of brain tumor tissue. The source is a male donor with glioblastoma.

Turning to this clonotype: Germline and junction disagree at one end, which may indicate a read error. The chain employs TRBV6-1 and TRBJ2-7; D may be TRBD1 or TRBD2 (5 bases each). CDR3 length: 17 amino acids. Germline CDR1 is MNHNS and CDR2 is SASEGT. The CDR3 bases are TGTGCCAGCGGTGAAAGGGGATGGGGGAGAGAGTCTTACGAGCAGTACTTC. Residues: CASGERGWGRESYEQYF.

The CDR3: CSASRPGPPGMSEQFF. CDR3 sequence (DNA): TGCAGTGCTAGTCGACCGGGACCACCGGGAATGAGTGAGCAGTTCTTC. V usage is TRBV20-1 and J usage is TRBJ2-1; D may be TRBD1 or TRBD2 (5 bases each). The CDR3 has 16 residues. Germline values: CDR1 DFQATT, CDR2 SNEGSKA (reference sequence). V lost 3 bases and J 9 bases, leaving 24 bases between the germline ends.

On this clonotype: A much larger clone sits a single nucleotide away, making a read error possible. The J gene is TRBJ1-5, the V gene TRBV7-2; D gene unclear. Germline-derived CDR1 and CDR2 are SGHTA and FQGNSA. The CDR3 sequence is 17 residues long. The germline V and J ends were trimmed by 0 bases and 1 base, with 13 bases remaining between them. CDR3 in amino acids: CASSLAFGVGSNQPQHF. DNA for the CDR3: TGTGCCAGCAGCTTAGCGTTCGGGGTTGGGAGCAATCAGCCCCAGCATTTT.

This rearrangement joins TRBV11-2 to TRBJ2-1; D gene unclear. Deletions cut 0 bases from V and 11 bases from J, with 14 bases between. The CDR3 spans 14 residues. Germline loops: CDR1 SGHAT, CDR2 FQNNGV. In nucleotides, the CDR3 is TGTGCCAGCAGCTTAGATTCCGCCGGAACTAAGCAGTTCTTC. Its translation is CASSLDSAGTKQFF. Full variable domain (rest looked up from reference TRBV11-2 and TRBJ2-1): EAGVAQSPRYKIIEKRQSVAFWCNPISGHATLYWYQQILGQGPKLLIQFQNNGVVDDSQLPKDRFSAERLKGVDSTLKIQPAKLEDSAVYLCASSLDSAGTKQFFGPGTRLTVL.